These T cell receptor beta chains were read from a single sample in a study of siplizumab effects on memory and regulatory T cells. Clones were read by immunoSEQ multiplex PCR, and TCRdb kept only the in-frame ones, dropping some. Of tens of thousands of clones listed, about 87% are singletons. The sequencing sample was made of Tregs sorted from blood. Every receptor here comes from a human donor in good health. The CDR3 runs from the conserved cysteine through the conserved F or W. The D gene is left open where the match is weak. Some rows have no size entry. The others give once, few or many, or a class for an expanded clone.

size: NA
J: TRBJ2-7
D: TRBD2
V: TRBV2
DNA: TGTGCCAGCAGGGGACTAAACTACGAGCAGTACTTC
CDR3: CASRGLNYEQYF

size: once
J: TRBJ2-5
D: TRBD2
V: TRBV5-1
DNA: TGCGCCAGCAGCTTGGGCGGACTAGCGGGAAAGGCGGAGACCCAGTACTTC
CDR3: CASSLGGLAGKAETQYF

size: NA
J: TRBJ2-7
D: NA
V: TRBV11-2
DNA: TGTGCCAGCAGCCACATCCACGAGCAGTACTTC
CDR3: CASSHIHEQYF

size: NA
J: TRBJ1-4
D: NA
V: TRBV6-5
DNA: TGTGCCAGCAGTTCCCCCGGGGGAATGAGTGAAAAACTGTTTTTT
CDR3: CASSSPGGMSEKLFF

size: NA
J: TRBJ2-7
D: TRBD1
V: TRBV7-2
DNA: TGTGCCAGCAGCTCGCCGGGACAGGGGGGCGAGCAGTACTTC
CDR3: CASSSPGQGGEQYF

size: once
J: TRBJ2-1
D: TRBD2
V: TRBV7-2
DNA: TGTGCCAGCAGAGCCGGGACTAGCTGGAATGAGCAGTTCTTC
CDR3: CASRAGTSWNEQFF

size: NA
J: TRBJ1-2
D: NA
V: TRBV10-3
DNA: TGTGCCATCAGTGAGGGGAGAGCTAACTATGGCTACACCTTC
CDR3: CAISEGRANYGYTF

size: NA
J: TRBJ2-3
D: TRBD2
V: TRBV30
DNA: TGTGCCTGGGATCCCGGACTAGCGGGCACAGATACGCAGTATTTT
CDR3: CAWDPGLAGTDTQYF

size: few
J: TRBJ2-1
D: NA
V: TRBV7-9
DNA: TGTGCCAGCAGCCCTAGGGGGAGGGGGGAGCAGTTCTTC
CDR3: CASSPRGRGEQFF

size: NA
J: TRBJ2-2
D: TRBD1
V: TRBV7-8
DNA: TGTGCCAGCAGCCTCCGGACAGGGCGGGGCCGAGGGGAGCTGTTTTTT
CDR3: CASSLRTGRGRGELFF

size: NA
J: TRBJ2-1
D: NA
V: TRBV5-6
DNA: TGTGCCAGCAGCTTTCGGTCGATCAAAGGAGGGGATGAGCAGTTCTTC
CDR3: CASSFRSIKGGDEQFF

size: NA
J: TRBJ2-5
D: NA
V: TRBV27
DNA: TGTGCCAGCAGTTTATCGACGGGAGTTCGAGAGACCCAGTACTTC
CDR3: CASSLSTGVRETQYF

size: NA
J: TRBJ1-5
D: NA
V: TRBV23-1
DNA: TGCGCCAGCAGTCAGCAGGGGAGGAATCAGCCCCAGCATTTT
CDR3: CASSQQGRNQPQHF

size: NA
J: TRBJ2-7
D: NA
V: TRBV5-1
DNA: TGCGCCAGCAGCTTGGAGTGGCAGCCCGTTTTCGAGCAGTACTTC
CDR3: CASSLEWQPVFEQYF

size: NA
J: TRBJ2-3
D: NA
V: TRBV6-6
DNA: TGTGCCAGCAGTTACGGGGGAACGGGAGATACGCAGTATTTT
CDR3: CASSYGGTGDTQYF

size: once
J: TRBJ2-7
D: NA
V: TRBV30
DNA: TGTGCCTGGAGTGGAGTCCTTTTCTACGAGCAGTACTTC
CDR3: CAWSGVLFYEQYF

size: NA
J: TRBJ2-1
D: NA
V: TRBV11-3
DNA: TGTGCCAGCAGCCCACAGGGTTCCAATGAGCAGTTCTTC
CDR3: CASSPQGSNEQFF

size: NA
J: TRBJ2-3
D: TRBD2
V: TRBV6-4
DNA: TGTGCCAGCAGTTGGACTAGCGGAGAAGATACGCAGTATTTT
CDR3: CASSWTSGEDTQYF

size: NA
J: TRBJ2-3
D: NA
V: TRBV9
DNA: TGTGCCAGCAGCTCCCTTGGGGGGCTTAGCACAGATACGCAGTATTTT
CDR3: CASSSLGGLSTDTQYF

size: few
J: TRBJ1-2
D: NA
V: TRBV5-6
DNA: TGTGCCAGCAGCTTGATAGGGGAGGTCTATGGCTACACCTTC
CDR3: CASSLIGEVYGYTF

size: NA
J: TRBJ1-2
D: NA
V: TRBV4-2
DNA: TGTGCCAGCAGCCAAGATGAAGCCAGGGGCTACACCTTC
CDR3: CASSQDEARGYTF

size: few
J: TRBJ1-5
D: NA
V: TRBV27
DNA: TGTGCCAGCAGTCCATACCCTAGGAGCAGCAATCAGCCCCAGCATTTT
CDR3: CASSPYPRSSNQPQHF

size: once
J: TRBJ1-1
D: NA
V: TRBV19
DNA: TGTGCCAGTAGTATAGATCAAGGGAAGAACACTGAAGCTTTCTTT
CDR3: CASSIDQGKNTEAFF

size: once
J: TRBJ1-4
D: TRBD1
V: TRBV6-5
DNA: TGTGCCACCCGAGCTAGGGGGCGAGAAAAACTGTTTTTT
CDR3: CATRARGREKLFF

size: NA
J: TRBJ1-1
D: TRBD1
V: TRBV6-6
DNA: TGTGCCAGCAGGGGGACAGGGGCTGAAGCTTTCTTT
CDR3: CASRGTGAEAFF

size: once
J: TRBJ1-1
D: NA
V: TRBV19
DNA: TGTGCCAGTAGCCCAGGTGCGGGGACTGAAGCTTTCTTT
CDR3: CASSPGAGTEAFF

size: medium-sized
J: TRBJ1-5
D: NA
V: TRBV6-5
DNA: TGTGCCAGCAGCAGGACCGTGCGTTATCACCCCCAGCATTTT
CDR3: CASSRTVRYHPQHF

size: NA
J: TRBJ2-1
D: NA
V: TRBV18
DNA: TGTGCCAGCTCCCTGAGCTTGGGGGCATGGTACAATGAGCAGTTCTTC
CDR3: CASSLSLGAWYNEQFF

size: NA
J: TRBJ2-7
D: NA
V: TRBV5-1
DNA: TGCGCCAGCAGCTTGGGAAATTCCTACGAGCAGTACTTC
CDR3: CASSLGNSYEQYF

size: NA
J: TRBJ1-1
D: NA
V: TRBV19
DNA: TGTGCCAGTAGGGCCAGGGGCGCGTTGGCCACTGAAGCTTTCTTT
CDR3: CASRARGALATEAFF

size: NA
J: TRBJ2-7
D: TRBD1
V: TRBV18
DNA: TGTGCCAGCTCTCTCTCCGGGACAGGGGTCTACGAGCAGTACTTC
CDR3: CASSLSGTGVYEQYF